Shown below are 16 T cell receptor beta chains from a single sample sequenced in a study of siplizumab effects on memory and regulatory T cells. The data were produced by immunoSEQ multiplex PCR, yet TCRdb's version contains in-frame clones alone and is incomplete. The sample includes about 100,000 clones, 75% to 95% of them seen just once. Sequencing input: CD4+ T cells sorted from blood. The source is a human donor in good health. Some clones in this sample may be carry-over from other donors' samples.

The rearrangement links TRBV5-4 to TRBJ2-3; 16 nucleotides line up with TRBD2. The junction had 2 bases not matched to a gene; V was cut back by 3 bases and J by 4 bases. CDR3 length equals 16 residues. CDR1 SGHNT and CDR2 YYREEE come from the germline V gene (reference sequence). For the CDR3, the DNA is TGTGCCAGCAGCTCGGGACTAGCGGGAGGGGCAGATACGCAGTATTTT. Amino acid sequence: CASSSGLAGGADTQYF.

This clone was seen only a few times. This rearrangement joins TRBV25-1 to TRBJ2-2; D might be TRBD2 (5 bases). This CDR3 spans 14 amino acids. CDR1 and CDR2 from the germline V gene are MGHDK and SYGVNS. The V gene lost 7 bases and the J gene lost 1 base, with 10 bases spanning the gap. The CDR3 reads CASTPGVNTGELFF. CDR3 coding DNA: TGTGCCAGCACCCCCGGGGTGAACACCGGGGAGCTGTTTTTT.

The chain is built from TRBV15 and TRBJ2-1; 11 bases agree with TRBD1. CDR3 length equals 17 residues. Per the germline V gene, CDR1 is LNHNV and CDR2 is YYDKDF (reference sequence). With V trimmed by 3 bases and J by 6 bases, 10 bases remained unmatched. CDR3 sequence (DNA): TGTGCCACCAGCAGGCGATTGGACAGGGGGCGCCTCAATGAGCAGTTCTTC. This gives the protein CATSRRLDRGRLNEQFF.

This chain links TRBV7-8 with TRBJ1-1, with D uncertain. Germline V lookup: CDR1 SGHVS, CDR2 FQNEAQ. CDR3 size: 15 residues. The V gene lost 6 bases and the J gene lost 1 base, with 15 bases spanning the gap. CDR3 coding DNA: TGTGCCAGCAGTCAAGAAACGGTAGCGAACACTGAAGCTTTCTTT. This codes for CASSQETVANTEAFF.

This chain uses TRBV2 with TRBJ2-1; 8 nucleotides line up with TRBD1. This CDR3 is 16 amino acids long. Trimming took 8 bases from V and 3 from J; bases not matched to a gene: 12. Germline V gene sequence: CDR1 SNHLY, CDR2 FYNNEI. The CDR3 here is CASHRPSTGVYNEQFF. CDR3 nucleotide sequence: TGTGCCAGCCACCGTCCGTCGACAGGGGTCTACAATGAGCAGTTCTTC.

The CDR3 reads CASRVNTEAFF. The CDR3 coding sequence is TGTGCCAGCAGAGTGAACACTGAAGCTTTCTTT. The rearrangement links TRBV6-5 to TRBJ1-1; D gene unclear. Germline CDR1 is MNHEY and CDR2 is SVGAGI. CDR3 length: 11 amino acids. Trimming removed 6 bases from V and 0 bases from J, with 2 bases in between.

A few counts support this clone. The chain couples TRBV27 to TRBJ1-1, with D maybe TRBD1 (5 bases). The V and J ends lost 3 bases and 5 bases respectively, with 16 bases between them. The length of the CDR3 is 15 residues. Germline V CDR1 and CDR2: MNHEY, SMNVEV (reference sequence). The CDR3 region has the DNA TGTGCCAGCAGTTTCCACTCCGGGGGGGGGACTGAAGCTTTCTTT. This codes for CASSFHSGGGTEAFF.

Regarding this clone: An end of the junction does not agree with germline; a read error may underlie this. The V gene is TRBV7-7, the J gene TRBJ2-5; 8 nucleotides line up with TRBD2. This CDR3 is built from 12 residues. Germline CDR1 and CDR2: SSHAT and FNYEAQ (reference sequence). As DNA, the CDR3 is TGTGCTAGCAGCTTAGCGGGGGAGACCCAGTACTTC. It yields the protein CASSLAGETQYF.

V gene TRBV5-4 combines with J gene TRBJ2-6; TRBD1 or TRBD2 may be the D gene (5 bases each). The V gene lost 4 bases and the J gene lost 4 bases, with 15 bases spanning the gap. CDR3 length: 16 residues. Looked up from germline, CDR1 is SGHNT and CDR2 is YYREEE (reference sequence). The CDR3 spells CASSPPRGDGANVLTF. The CDR3 DNA sequence: TGTGCCAGCAGCCCCCCCAGAGGGGACGGGGCCAACGTCCTGACTTTC.

Comment on this clone: This CDR3 is also generated by other DNA sequences in the sample. V is TRBV7-9 and J is TRBJ1-3; D not resolved. The germline V and J ends were trimmed by 5 bases and 1 base, with 6 bases remaining between them. This CDR3 is 13 amino acids long. CDR1 is SEHNR, CDR2 FQNEAQ, per germline (reference sequence). In nucleotides, the CDR3 is TGTGCCAGCAGCACGGGGTCTGGAAACACCATATATTTT. Translating it yields CASSTGSGNTIYF.

This clone was seen a single time. CDR3 DNA: TGTGCCAGCAGTATCCCCGGGACAGGGGGGAGTGAGCAGTACTTC. Amino acids: CASSIPGTGGSEQYF. The chain combines TRBV6-4 with TRBJ2-7; 11 bases map to TRBD1. Germline trimming cut 5 bases from V and 7 bases from J; bases unmatched to any gene: 10. Germline V gene sequence: CDR1 MRHNA, CDR2 SNTAGT. The CDR3 is made up of 15 amino acids.

This chain connects TRBV29-1 to TRBJ1-2; 7 nucleotides align to TRBD1. The germline gives CDR1 SQVTM, CDR2 ANQGSEA. The CDR3 loop spans 10 amino acids. The junction had 0 bases not matched to a gene; V was cut back by 5 bases and J by 6 bases. The CDR3 spells CSVQGDGYTF. CDR3 DNA: TGCAGCGTTCAGGGGGATGGCTACACCTTC.

The V and J genes are TRBV7-3 and TRBJ2-5; TRBD2 aligns across 11 bases. Trimming removed 3 bases from V and 5 bases from J; junction bases left unmatched: 5. The CDR3 contains 15 residues. In germline, CDR1 is SGHTA, CDR2 FQGTGA. CDR3 DNA sequence: TGTGCCAGCAGCTTTACTAGCGGGAGTGCTGAGACCCAGTACTTC. This translates into CASSFTSGSAETQYF.

Written as DNA, the CDR3 is TGTGCCAGCTGCAGTTACAATCAGCCCCAGCATTTT. Amino acid sequence: CASCSYNQPQHF. The chain carries TRBV18 and TRBJ1-5, with D unclear. The CDR3 spans 12 residues. The germline CDR1 and CDR2 sequences are KGHSH and LQKENI. Between the trimmed V and J ends, which lost 7 bases and 3 bases, there was a span of 7 bases.

The chain employs TRBV14 and TRBJ2-1, with 11 bases matching TRBD2. The J segment lost 13 bases and the V segment lost 1 base, leaving 3 bases of the junction unmatched. There are 13 residues in the CDR3. CDR1 SGHDN and CDR2 FVKESK come from the germline V gene. The CDR3 DNA reads TGTGCCAGCAGCCAAGGACTAGCGGGGACACAGTTCTTC. Amino acids: CASSQGLAGTQFF.

V usage is TRBV9 and J usage is TRBJ2-1; D remains unclear. Germline CDR1 and CDR2: SGDLS and YYNGEE. The CDR3 contains 14 residues. V lost 0 bases, J lost 0 bases, and 4 bases lay in between. This CDR3 reads CASSVVGSYNEQFF. As DNA, the CDR3 is TGTGCCAGCAGCGTAGTGGGCTCCTACAATGAGCAGTTCTTC.